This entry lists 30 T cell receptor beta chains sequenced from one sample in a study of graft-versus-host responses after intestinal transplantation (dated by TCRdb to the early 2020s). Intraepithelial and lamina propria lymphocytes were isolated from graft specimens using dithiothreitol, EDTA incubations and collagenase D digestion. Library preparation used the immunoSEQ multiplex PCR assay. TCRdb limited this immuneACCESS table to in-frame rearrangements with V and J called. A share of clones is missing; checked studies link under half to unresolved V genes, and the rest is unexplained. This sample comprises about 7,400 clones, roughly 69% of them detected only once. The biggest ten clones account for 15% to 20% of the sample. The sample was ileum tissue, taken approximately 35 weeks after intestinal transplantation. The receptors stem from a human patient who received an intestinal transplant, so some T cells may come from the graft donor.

CDR3 loop: CASKSRGAYETQYF. Written as DNA, the CDR3 is TGTGCCAGCAAATCTCGGGGTGCGTACGAGACCCAGTACTTC. The chain combines TRBV11-3 with TRBJ2-5, with D maybe TRBD2 (5 bases). CDR1 is SGHNT and CDR2 is YENEEA in the germline V gene. The V gene lost 7 bases and the J gene lost 5 bases, with 17 bases spanning the gap. The CDR3 totals 14 residues.

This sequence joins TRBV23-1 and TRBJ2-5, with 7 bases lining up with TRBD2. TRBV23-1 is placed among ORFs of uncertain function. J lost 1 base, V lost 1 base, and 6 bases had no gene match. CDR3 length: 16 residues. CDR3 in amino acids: CASSQWALAGQETQYF. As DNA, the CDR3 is TGCGCCAGCAGTCAATGGGCTTTAGCGGGCCAAGAGACCCAGTACTTC.

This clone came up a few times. CDR3 sequence: CASSFAGGSTGELFF. The DNA of the CDR3 is TGTGCCAGTAGTTTCGCAGGGGGCAGCACCGGGGAGCTGTTTTTT. The J gene is TRBJ2-2, the V gene TRBV19; TRBD1 aligns across 8 bases. The V gene's germline CDR1 is LNHDA and CDR2 SQIVND (reference sequence). The CDR3 spans 15 residues. J was trimmed by 4 bases and V by 5 bases; bases with no gene match: 6.

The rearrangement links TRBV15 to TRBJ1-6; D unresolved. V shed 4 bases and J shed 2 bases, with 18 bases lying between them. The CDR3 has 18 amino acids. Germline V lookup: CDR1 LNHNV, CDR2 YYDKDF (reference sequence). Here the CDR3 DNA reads TGTGCCACCAGCACGGACTCTACCCAAGGCCCCTATAATTCACCCCTCCACTTT. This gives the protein CATSTDSTQGPYNSPLHF.

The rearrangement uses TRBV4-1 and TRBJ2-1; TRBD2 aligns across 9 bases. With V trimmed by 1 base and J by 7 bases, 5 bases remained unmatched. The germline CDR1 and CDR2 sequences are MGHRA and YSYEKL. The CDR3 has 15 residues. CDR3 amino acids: CASSQGGGARNEQFF. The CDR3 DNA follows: TGCGCCAGCAGCCAAGGCGGGGGGGCCAGGAATGAGCAGTTCTTC.

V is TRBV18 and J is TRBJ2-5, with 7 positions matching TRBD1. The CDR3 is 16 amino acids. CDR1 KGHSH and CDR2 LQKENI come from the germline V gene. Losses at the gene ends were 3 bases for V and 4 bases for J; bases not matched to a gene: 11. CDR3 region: CASSPGTARASETQYF. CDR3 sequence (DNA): TGTGCCAGCTCACCGGGGACAGCCCGGGCGTCAGAGACCCAGTACTTC.

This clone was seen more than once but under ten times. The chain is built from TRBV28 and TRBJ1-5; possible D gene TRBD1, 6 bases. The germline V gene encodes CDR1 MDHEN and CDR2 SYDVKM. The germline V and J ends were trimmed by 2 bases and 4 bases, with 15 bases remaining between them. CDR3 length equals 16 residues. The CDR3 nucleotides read TGTGCCAGCAGTTTAGATCGAGCGGGGGCGAATCAGCCCCAGCATTTT. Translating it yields CASSLDRAGANQPQHF.

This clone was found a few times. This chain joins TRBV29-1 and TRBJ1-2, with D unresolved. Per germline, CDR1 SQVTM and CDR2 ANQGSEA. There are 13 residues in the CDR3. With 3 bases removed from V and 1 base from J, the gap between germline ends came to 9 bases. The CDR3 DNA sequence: TGCAGCGTTGATGGCGCCCTTAACTATGGCTACACCTTC. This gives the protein CSVDGALNYGYTF.

CDR3 residues: CASSGVGGIYNEQFF. DNA of the CDR3: TGTGCCAGCAGCGGGGTGGGCGGGATCTACAATGAGCAGTTCTTC. The chain carries TRBV6-1 and TRBJ2-1, with a tentative D call TRBD2 (6 bases). The V gene's germline CDR1 is MNHNS and CDR2 SASEGT. CDR3 length equals 15 residues. V lost 6 bases to trimming and J lost 3 bases, with 15 bases between them.

CDR3 in amino acids: CASSQNRDPIYGYTF. CDR3 DNA sequence: TGCGCCAGCAGCCAAAACCGGGACCCGATCTATGGCTACACCTTC. This chain joins TRBV4-3 and TRBJ1-2, with D tentatively TRBD1 (5 bases). CDR1 LGHNA and CDR2 YSLEER come from the germline V gene. The CDR3 covers 15 residues. V was cut by 2 bases and J by 4 bases, with 14 bases left in between.

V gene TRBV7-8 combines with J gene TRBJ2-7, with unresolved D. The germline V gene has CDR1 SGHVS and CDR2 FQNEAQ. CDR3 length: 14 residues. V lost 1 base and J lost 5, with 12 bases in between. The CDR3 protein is CASSLVVGSHEQYV. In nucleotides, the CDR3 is TGTGCCAGCAGCTTAGTCGTCGGGTCCCACGAGCAGTACGTC.

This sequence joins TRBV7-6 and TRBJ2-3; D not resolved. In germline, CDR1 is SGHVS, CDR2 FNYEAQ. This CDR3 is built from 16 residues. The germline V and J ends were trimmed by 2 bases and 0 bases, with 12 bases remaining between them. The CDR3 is CASSLRAASSTDTQYF. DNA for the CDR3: TGTGCCAGCAGCTTAAGGGCGGCATCTAGCACAGATACGCAGTATTTT. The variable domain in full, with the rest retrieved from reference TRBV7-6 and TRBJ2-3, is GAGVSQSPRYKVTKRGQDVALRCDPISGHVSLYWYRQALGQGPEFLTYFNYEAQQDKSGLPNDRFSAERPEGSISTLTIQRTEQRDSAMYRCASSLRAASSTDTQYFGPGTRLTVL.

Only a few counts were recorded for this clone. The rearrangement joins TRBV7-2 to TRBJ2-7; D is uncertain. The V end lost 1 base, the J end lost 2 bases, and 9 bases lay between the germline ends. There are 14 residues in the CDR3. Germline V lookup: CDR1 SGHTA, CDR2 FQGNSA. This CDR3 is CASSLGGFAYEQYV. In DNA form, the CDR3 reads TGTGCCAGCAGCTTAGGGGGATTCGCCTACGAGCAGTACGTC.

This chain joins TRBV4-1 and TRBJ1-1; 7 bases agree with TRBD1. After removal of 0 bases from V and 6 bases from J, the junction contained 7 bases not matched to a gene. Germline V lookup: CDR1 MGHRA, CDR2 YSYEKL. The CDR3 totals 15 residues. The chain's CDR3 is CASSQDHRGAAEAFF. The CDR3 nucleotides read TGCGCCAGCAGCCAAGATCACAGGGGAGCTGCTGAAGCTTTCTTT.

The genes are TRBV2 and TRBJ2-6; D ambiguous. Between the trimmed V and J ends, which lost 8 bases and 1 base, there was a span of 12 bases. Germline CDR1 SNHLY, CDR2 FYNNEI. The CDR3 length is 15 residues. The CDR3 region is CASSFAFSGANVLTF. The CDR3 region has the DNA TGTGCCAGCTCGTTTGCCTTTTCTGGGGCCAACGTCCTGACTTTC.

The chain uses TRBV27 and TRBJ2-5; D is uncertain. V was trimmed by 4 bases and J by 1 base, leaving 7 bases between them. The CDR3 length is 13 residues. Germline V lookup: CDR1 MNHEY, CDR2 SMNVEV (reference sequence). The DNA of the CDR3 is TGTGCCAGCAGTTCCGGGTTCCAAGAGACCCAGTACTTC. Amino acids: CASSSGFQETQYF.

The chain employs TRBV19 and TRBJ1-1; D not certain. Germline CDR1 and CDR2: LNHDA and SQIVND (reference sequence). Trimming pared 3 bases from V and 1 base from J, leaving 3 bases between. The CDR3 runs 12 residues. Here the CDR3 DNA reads TGTGCCAGTAGTATCCAGAACACTGAAGCTTTCTTT. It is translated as CASSIQNTEAFF.

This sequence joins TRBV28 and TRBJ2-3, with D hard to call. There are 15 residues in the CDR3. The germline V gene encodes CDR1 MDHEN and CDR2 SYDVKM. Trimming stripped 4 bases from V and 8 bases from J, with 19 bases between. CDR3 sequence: CASSSMPPRVPTQYF. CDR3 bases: TGTGCCAGCAGTTCCATGCCTCCCCGGGTCCCTACGCAGTATTTT.

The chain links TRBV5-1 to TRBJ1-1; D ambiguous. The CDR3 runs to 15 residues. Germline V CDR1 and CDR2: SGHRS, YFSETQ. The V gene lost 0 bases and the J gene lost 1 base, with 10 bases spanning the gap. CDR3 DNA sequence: TGCGCCAGCAGCTTGGATTTGGGTGGGAACACTGAAGCTTTCTTT. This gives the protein CASSLDLGGNTEAFF.

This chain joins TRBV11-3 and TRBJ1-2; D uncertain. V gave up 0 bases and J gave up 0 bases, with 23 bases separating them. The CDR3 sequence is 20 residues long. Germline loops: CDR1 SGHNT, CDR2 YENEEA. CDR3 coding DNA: TGTGCCAGCAGCTTAGAGGCGTTTTGGTACGGGTCGCATACTAACTATGGCTACACCTTC. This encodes CASSLEAFWYGSHTNYGYTF.

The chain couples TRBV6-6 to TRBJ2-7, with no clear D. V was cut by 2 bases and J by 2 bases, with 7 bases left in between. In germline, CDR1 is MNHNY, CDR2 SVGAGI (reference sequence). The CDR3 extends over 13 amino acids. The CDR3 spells CASSYGLPYEQYV. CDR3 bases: TGTGCCAGCAGTTACGGGTTGCCCTACGAGCAGTACGTC.

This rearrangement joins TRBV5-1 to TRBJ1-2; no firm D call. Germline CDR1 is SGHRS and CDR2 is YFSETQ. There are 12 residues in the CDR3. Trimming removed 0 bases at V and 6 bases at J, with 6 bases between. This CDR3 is CASSLDGNGYTF. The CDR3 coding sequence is TGCGCCAGCAGCTTGGATGGAAATGGCTACACCTTC. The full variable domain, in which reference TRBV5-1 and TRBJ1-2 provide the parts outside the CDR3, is KAGVTQTPRYLIKTRGQQVTLSCSPISGHRSVSWYQQTPGQGLQFLFEYFSETQRNKGNFPGRFSGRQFSNSRSEMNVSTLELGDSALYLCASSLDGNGYTFGSGTRLTVV.

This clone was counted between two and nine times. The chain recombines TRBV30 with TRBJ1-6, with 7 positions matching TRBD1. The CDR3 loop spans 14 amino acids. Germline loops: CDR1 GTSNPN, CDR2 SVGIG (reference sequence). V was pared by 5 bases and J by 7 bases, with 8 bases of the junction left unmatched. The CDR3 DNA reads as TGTGCCTGGGACCTGGGACAGCTGAATTCACCCCTCCACTTT. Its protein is CAWDLGQLNSPLHF. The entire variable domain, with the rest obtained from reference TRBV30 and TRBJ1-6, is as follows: SQTIHQWPATLVQPVGSPLSLECTVEGTSNPNLYWYRQAAGRGLQLLFYSVGIGQISSEVPQNLSASRPQDRQFILSSKKLLLSDSGFYLCAWDLGQLNSPLHFGNGTRLTVT.

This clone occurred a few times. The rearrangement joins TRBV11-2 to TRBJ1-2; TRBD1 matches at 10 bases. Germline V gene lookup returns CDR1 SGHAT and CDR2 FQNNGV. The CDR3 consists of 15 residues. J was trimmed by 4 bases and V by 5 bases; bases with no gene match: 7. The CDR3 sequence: CASSPGTGAAYGYTF. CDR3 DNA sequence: TGTGCCAGCAGCCCCGGGACAGGGGCGGCCTATGGCTACACCTTC.

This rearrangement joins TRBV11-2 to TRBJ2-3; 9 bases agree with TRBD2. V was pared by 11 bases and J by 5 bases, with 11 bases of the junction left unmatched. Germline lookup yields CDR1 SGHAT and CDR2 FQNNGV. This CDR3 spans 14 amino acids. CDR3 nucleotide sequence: TGTGCCGGTCCCGGCGGGGGGGCCGAAGATACGCAGTATTTT. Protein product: CAGPGGGAEDTQYF.

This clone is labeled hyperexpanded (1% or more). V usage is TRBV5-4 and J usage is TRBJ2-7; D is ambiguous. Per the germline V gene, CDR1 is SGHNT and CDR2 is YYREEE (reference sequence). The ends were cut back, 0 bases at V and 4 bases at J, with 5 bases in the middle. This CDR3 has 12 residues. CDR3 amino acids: CASSLDRYEQYV. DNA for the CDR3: TGTGCCAGCAGCTTGGATCGGTACGAGCAGTACGTC.

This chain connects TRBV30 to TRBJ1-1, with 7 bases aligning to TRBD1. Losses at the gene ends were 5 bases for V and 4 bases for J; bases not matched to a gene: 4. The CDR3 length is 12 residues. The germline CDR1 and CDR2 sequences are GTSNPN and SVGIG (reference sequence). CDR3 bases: TGTGCCTGGGACAGGGAGGGCACTGAAGCTTTCTTT. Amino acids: CAWDREGTEAFF.

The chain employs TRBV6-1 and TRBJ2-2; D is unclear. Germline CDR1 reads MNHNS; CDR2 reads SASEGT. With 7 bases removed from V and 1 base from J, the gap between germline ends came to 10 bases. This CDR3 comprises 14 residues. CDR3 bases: TGTGCCAGCACGCATAGACAGAACACCGGGGAGCTGTTTTTT. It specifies CASTHRQNTGELFF.

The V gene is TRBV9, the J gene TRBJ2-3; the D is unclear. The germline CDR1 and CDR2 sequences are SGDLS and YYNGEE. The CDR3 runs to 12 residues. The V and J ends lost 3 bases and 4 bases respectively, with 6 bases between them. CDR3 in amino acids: CASSADADTQYF. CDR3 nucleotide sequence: TGTGCCAGCAGCGCGGACGCAGATACGCAGTATTTT.

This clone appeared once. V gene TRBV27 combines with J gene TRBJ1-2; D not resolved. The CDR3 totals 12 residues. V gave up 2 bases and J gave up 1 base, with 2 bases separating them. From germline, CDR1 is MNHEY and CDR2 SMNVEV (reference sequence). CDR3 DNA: TGTGCCAGCAGTTTACATAACTATGGCTACACCTTC. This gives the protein CASSLHNYGYTF.